Presented here are 30 T cell receptor beta chains from one specimen sequenced in a study of T cell repertoires in cytomegalovirus infection. TCRdb itself ran the reads through MiXCR, one entry per CDR3 protein. The sample lists approximately 250,000 distinct CDR3 sequences, over 9% occurring once. Sequencing was done on a sample of PBMCs. Receptors originate from a human donor in good health (CMV status not recorded). Some clones in this sample may be carry-over from other donors' samples.

The chain is built from TRBV12-3 or TRBV12-4 and TRBJ2-1; D is unclear. V was cut by 6 bases and J by 10 bases, with 13 bases left in between. This CDR3 region has 12 residues. The CDR3: CASSWTDGEQFF. For the CDR3, the DNA is TGTGCCAGCAGCTGGACGGATGGGGAGCAGTTCTTC.

This clonotype appeared many times. The chain links TRBV5-1 to TRBJ1-2, with TRBD1 matching 8 bases. Losses at the gene ends were 0 bases for V and 7 bases for J; bases not matched to a gene: 8. The CDR3 is made up of 15 amino acids. Germline CDR1 is SGHRS and CDR2 is YFSETQ. The CDR3 region has the DNA TGCGCCAGCAGCTTGGAGTGGCAGGGGGCGCGTGGCTACACCTTC. Its protein is CASSLEWQGARGYTF.

This clonotype came up many times. V usage is TRBV7-2 and J usage is TRBJ1-1, with 9 bases identical to TRBD1. V lost 5 bases and J lost 6; bases outside the gene matches: 13. This CDR3 has 16 residues. Germline V gene lookup returns CDR1 SGHTA and CDR2 FQGNSA. CDR3: CASSRGTGLGDSEAFF. The CDR3 DNA follows: TGTGCCAGCAGCAGGGGGACAGGGCTCGGGGACTCTGAAGCTTTCTTT.

V and J are TRBV20-1 and TRBJ1-5; 7 bases are a match to TRBD1. The V segment lost 6 bases and the J segment 7 bases; nucleotides outside the gene matches: 9. Germline CDR1 is DFQATT and CDR2 is SNEGSKA (reference sequence). This CDR3 has 13 amino acids. The CDR3 loop reads CSASRTGGQPQHF. CDR3 DNA: TGCAGTGCGTCTAGGACAGGCGGACAGCCCCAGCATTTT.

This clonotype was detected ten times or more. The J gene is TRBJ2-1, the V gene TRBV6-4, with D perhaps matching TRBD2 (6 bases). This CDR3 comprises 15 residues. The V end lost 0 bases, the J end lost 7 bases, and 13 bases lay between the germline ends. Per the germline V gene, CDR1 is MRHNA and CDR2 is SNTAGT. The CDR3 DNA follows: TGTGCCAGCAGTGACTCGAGACGGGGGATGAATGAGCAGTTCTTC. Residues: CASSDSRRGMNEQFF.

Ten or more counts support this clonotype. This chain links TRBV7-2 with TRBJ2-7, with 7 bases matching TRBD2. J lost 4 bases, V lost 3 bases, and 6 bases had no gene match. Germline V gene data show CDR1 as SGHTA and CDR2 as FQGNSA. This CDR3 is 14 amino acids long. CDR3 sequence (DNA): TGTGCCAGCAGCTTCCGACTAGCAGTATACGAGCAGTACTTC. Its protein is CASSFRLAVYEQYF.

There are many counts of this clonotype. V usage is TRBV2 and J usage is TRBJ1-6, with D unresolved. Trimming left V 7 bases short and J 8 bases short, with 15 bases between. CDR1 and CDR2 (germline): SNHLY, FYNNEI. This CDR3 has 14 amino acids. The CDR3 protein is CASTQRGTDSPLHF. As DNA, the CDR3 is TGTGCCAGCACCCAGAGAGGAACGGATTCACCCCTCCACTTT.

In its sample, this clonotype was seen a few times. V gene TRBV7-9 combines with J gene TRBJ2-3; 15 bases fit TRBD2. This CDR3 spans 18 amino acids. Germline values: CDR1 SEHNR, CDR2 FQNEAQ (reference sequence). With V trimmed by 4 bases and J by 6 bases, 11 bases remained unmatched. The CDR3 DNA is TGTGCCAGCAGCTGGACTATAGGACTAGCGGGAGGGTCCGATACGCAGTATTTT. This sequence encodes CASSWTIGLAGGSDTQYF.

This clonotype was seen at least ten times. This sequence joins TRBV7-2 and TRBJ1-5, with 7 bases aligning to TRBD1. The CDR3 covers 16 residues. The V gene end was trimmed by 4 bases and the J gene end by 3 bases; junction bases not matched to a gene: 9. The germline CDR1 and CDR2 sequences are SGHTA and FQGNSA. CDR3 amino acids: CASSYQVGQPNQPQHF. The CDR3 nucleotides are TGTGCCAGCAGCTATCAGGTGGGACAGCCCAATCAGCCCCAGCATTTT.

This clonotype was picked up many times. The rearrangement joins TRBV7-2 to TRBJ2-3, with 10 bases aligning to TRBD1. V was pared by 4 bases and J by 4 bases, with 5 bases of the junction left unmatched. Germline CDR1 is SGHTA and CDR2 is FQGNSA. CDR3 length: 15 amino acids. The CDR3 region is CASSSGTGDPDTQYF. The CDR3 DNA sequence: TGTGCCAGCAGCTCTGGGACAGGGGACCCAGATACGCAGTATTTT. The whole variable domain, remainder taken from reference TRBV7-2 and TRBJ2-3, is GAGVSQSPSNKVTEKGKDVELRCDPISGHTALYWYRQSLGQGLEFLIYFQGNSAPDKSGLPSDRFSAERTGGSVSTLTIQRTQQEDSAVYLCASSSGTGDPDTQYFGPGTRLTVL.

Comment on this clonotype: No DNA is shown, since the ends of the CDR3 on it are uncertain; the CDR3 is the one TCRdb lists. V is TRBV28 and J is TRBJ2-7; whether TRBD1, the table's D call, matches the DNA was not checked. Germline CDR1 and CDR2: MDHEN and SYDVKM. The CDR3 is 12 amino acids in total, end residues counted. CDR3 sequence reads: CASSFGPGEQYF.

This clonotype was seen a few times. The chain combines TRBV28 with TRBJ2-5, with 9 positions matching TRBD2. J was trimmed by 4 bases and V by 5 bases; bases with no gene match: 8. CDR1 is MDHEN and CDR2 is SYDVKM in the germline V gene. The CDR3 length is 15 residues. The CDR3 protein is CASSLMTSGLETQYF. In nucleotides, the CDR3 is TGTGCCAGCAGTCTTATGACTAGCGGACTAGAGACCCAGTACTTC.

This clonotype showed up many times. This chain uses TRBV7-2 with TRBJ2-5; D is tentatively TRBD1 or TRBD2 (5 bases each). Between the trimmed V and J ends, which lost 8 bases and 5 bases, there was a span of 6 bases. The CDR3 runs 10 residues. The germline CDR1 and CDR2 sequences are SGHTA and FQGNSA. The CDR3 spells CASGDETQYF. The CDR3 DNA sequence: TGTGCCAGCGGGGACGAGACCCAGTACTTC. The whole variable domain, filled in from reference TRBV7-2 and TRBJ2-5, reads GAGVSQSPSNKVTEKGKDVELRCDPISGHTALYWYRQSLGQGLEFLIYFQGNSAPDKSGLPSDRFSAERTGGSVSTLTIQRTQQEDSAVYLCASGDETQYFGPGTRLLVL.

This clonotype was counted ten times or more. V is TRBV7-8 and J is TRBJ2-7; 10 nucleotides line up with TRBD2. Germline V gene sequence: CDR1 SGHVS, CDR2 FQNEAQ. The CDR3 is 16 amino acids. The V gene end was trimmed by 5 bases and the J gene end by 4 bases; junction bases not matched to a gene: 11. This CDR3 is CASSVTGTSAIYEQYF. The CDR3 DNA reads as TGTGCCAGCAGCGTGACCGGGACTAGCGCTATTTACGAGCAGTACTTC.

This clonotype has only a few counts. The J gene is TRBJ2-3, the V gene TRBV15, with D maybe TRBD2 (5 bases). Deletions cut 0 bases from V and 4 bases from J, with 23 bases between. CDR3 size: 19 residues. Germline V gene data show CDR1 as LNHNV and CDR2 as YYDKDF (reference sequence). CDR3 coding DNA: TGTGCCACCAGCAGAGATCGCGGTAGTAGAGGGCCCGGGGCAGATACGCAGTATTTT. Protein: CATSRDRGSRGPGADTQYF.

In its sample, this clonotype was seen many times. The gene calls are TRBV24-1 and TRBJ1-2; the match to TRBD1 covers 7 bases. This CDR3 has 12 residues. Germline values: CDR1 KGHDR, CDR2 SFDVKD. V lost 3 bases and J lost 6; bases outside the gene matches: 0. DNA of the CDR3: TGTGCCACCAGTGATCAGGGGGATGGCTACACCTTC. Residues: CATSDQGDGYTF.

This clonotype showed up many times. This chain uses TRBV7-2 with TRBJ2-4; unclear D gene. CDR1 SGHTA and CDR2 FQGNSA come from the germline V gene. This CDR3 is 12 amino acids long. Trimming cost V 7 bases and J 5 bases, with 9 bases left between them. The CDR3 bases are TGTGCCAGCACCCACAGTGAAAACATTCAGTACTTC. Protein product: CASTHSENIQYF.

The chain carries TRBV20-1 and TRBJ2-3, with D possibly matching TRBD2 (6 bases). CDR3 length: 13 residues. The V end lost 7 bases, the J end lost 2 bases, and 13 bases lay between the germline ends. In germline, CDR1 is DFQATT, CDR2 SNEGSKA (reference sequence). The CDR3 region is CSGAGTNTDTQYF. The CDR3 bases are TGCAGTGGGGCGGGGACGAACACAGATACGCAGTATTTT.

This clonotype has at least ten counts. The V gene is TRBV29-1, the J gene TRBJ2-7, with TRBD1 identical over 11 bases. The germline V gene encodes CDR1 SQVTM and CDR2 ANQGSEA. V dropped 8 bases and J dropped 6; count of bases not matched to a gene: 9. The CDR3 is 13 residues long. The CDR3 is CSTVFGTGGEQYF. For the CDR3, the DNA is TGCAGCACGGTCTTCGGGACAGGGGGCGAGCAGTACTTC.

In this sample, this clonotype turned up many times. This rearrangement joins TRBV5-4 to TRBJ1-1; D may be TRBD1 (5 bases). The CDR3 sequence is 16 residues long. Trimming removed 1 base from V and 1 base from J, with 14 bases in between. Germline CDR1 is SGHNT and CDR2 is YYREEE (reference sequence). The CDR3 loop is CASSLYVGTENTEAFF. As DNA, the CDR3 is TGTGCCAGCAGCTTGTACGTCGGGACCGAGAACACTGAAGCTTTCTTT.

This clonotype was found a few times. The chain recombines TRBV27 with TRBJ1-5; the D is unclear. The V and J ends lost 6 bases and 4 bases respectively, with 16 bases between them. This CDR3 is built from 15 residues. The germline V gene encodes CDR1 MNHEY and CDR2 SMNVEV (reference sequence). The CDR3 protein is CASSPLKTANQPQHF. The DNA for the CDR3 is TGTGCCAGCAGCCCACTCAAGACGGCTAATCAGCCCCAGCATTTT.

The rearrangement joins TRBV6-1 to TRBJ2-4; weak D call: TRBD2 (6 bases). Trimming shortened V by 5 bases and J by 8 bases, and 10 bases separated the two germline ends. Germline values: CDR1 MNHNS, CDR2 SASEGT. CDR3 length equals 12 residues. CDR3 nucleotides: TGTGCCAGCAGTTTTAGGGAGGACATTCAGTACTTC. Protein sequence: CASSFREDIQYF.

This clonotype was observed many times. The V and J genes are TRBV28 and TRBJ2-3, with a tentative D call TRBD2 (6 bases). Trimming took off 5 bases at V and 0 bases at J, with 12 bases between the two ends. This CDR3 comprises 15 residues. Germline CDR1 and CDR2: MDHEN and SYDVKM. The CDR3 protein is CASSTRDFSTDTQYF. The DNA for the CDR3 is TGTGCCAGCAGTACCCGGGACTTTAGCACAGATACGCAGTATTTT.

This clonotype has at least ten counts. The rearrangement joins TRBV7-9 to TRBJ2-6; no firm D call. V dropped 4 bases and J dropped 0 bases, with 19 bases sitting between them. Germline V lookup: CDR1 SEHNR, CDR2 FQNEAQ (reference sequence). The length of the CDR3 is 19 residues. CDR3 sequence reads: CASSSSDLLVLSGANVLTF. CDR3 nucleotides: TGTGCCAGCAGCTCCTCGGACCTCCTCGTTCTCTCTGGGGCCAACGTCCTGACTTTC. Drawing the rest from reference TRBV7-9 and TRBJ2-6, the complete variable domain is DTGVSQNPRHKITKRGQNVTFRCDPISEHNRLYWYRQTLGQGPEFLTYFQNEAQLEKSRLLSDRFSAERPKGSFSTLEIQRTEQGDSAMYLCASSSSDLLVLSGANVLTFGAGSRLTVL.

This clonotype came up many times. The rearrangement links TRBV7-2 to TRBJ2-5; possibly TRBD1 for D (6 bases). CDR3 length: 15 residues. Per the germline V gene, CDR1 is SGHTA and CDR2 is FQGNSA. V lost 3 bases and J lost 1, with 12 bases in between. CDR3 residues: CASSLGATTQETQYF. The DNA of the CDR3 is TGTGCCAGCAGCTTGGGGGCCACGACCCAAGAGACCCAGTACTTC.

This clonotype was found many times. The rearrangement joins TRBV7-2 to TRBJ2-2, with a possible D match to TRBD1 (5 bases). The V gene lost 2 bases and the J gene lost 2 bases, with 12 bases spanning the gap. The length of the CDR3 is 16 residues. Germline V gene data show CDR1 as SGHTA and CDR2 as FQGNSA. The CDR3 DNA follows: TGTGCCAGCAGCTTAAATGGCGGACATAACACCGGGGAGCTGTTTTTT. Amino acid sequence: CASSLNGGHNTGELFF.

This clonotype has at least ten counts. The rearrangement links TRBV2 to TRBJ1-4; tentative D call: TRBD1 (6 bases). Germline V CDR1 and CDR2: SNHLY, FYNNEI. The CDR3 consists of 17 residues. Trimming removed 5 bases at V and 7 bases at J, with 23 bases between. The CDR3 region has the DNA TGTGCCAGCAGTACCTGGACAGAAACCCCAGGGAGTGAAAAACTGTTTTTT. The encoded protein is CASSTWTETPGSEKLFF.

The table lists this clonotype with many counts. The rearrangement uses TRBV6-1 and TRBJ1-6; D possibly corresponds to TRBD1 (6 bases). Trimming removed 5 bases at V and 5 bases at J, with 16 bases between. Looked up from germline, CDR1 is MNHNS and CDR2 is SASEGT. The CDR3 spans 16 residues. Here the CDR3 reads CASSPTGGENNSPLHF. CDR3 coding DNA: TGTGCCAGCAGTCCCACGGGGGGCGAGAATAATTCACCCCTCCACTTT.

This clonotype was seen at least ten times. The rearrangement joins TRBV12-3 or TRBV12-4 to TRBJ1-5; D perhaps matches TRBD1 (6 bases). This CDR3 is 13 amino acids long. V was clipped by 4 bases and J by 4 bases, with 8 bases between them. The CDR3 sequence is CASSWTDNQPQHF. For the CDR3, the DNA is TGTGCCAGCAGTTGGACAGATAATCAGCCCCAGCATTTT.

There are many counts of this clonotype. The J gene is TRBJ2-3, the V gene TRBV7-8; weak D call: TRBD2 (7 bases). The V and J ends lost 8 bases and 6 bases respectively, with 9 bases between them. The CDR3 runs to 11 residues. Germline CDR1 and CDR2: SGHVS and FQNEAQ. CDR3 DNA sequence: TGTGCCAGCTGGGGGGGCGATACGCAGTATTTT. This gives the protein CASWGGDTQYF. Complete variable domain (other parts from reference TRBV7-8 and TRBJ2-3): GAGVSQSPRYKVAKRGQDVALRCDPISGHVSLFWYQQALGQGPEFLTYFQNEAQLDKSGLPSDRFFAERPEGSVSTLKIQRTQQEDSAVYLCASWGGDTQYFGPGTRLTVL.